Only a few counts were recorded for the clone carrying this T cell receptor beta chain. This entry is derived from a study of T-cell memory formation after mild COVID-19. The trim removed 8 bases at V and 5 bases at J, leaving 7 bases unmatched. Germline lookup yields CDR1 MNHNS and CDR2 SASEGT. CDR3 length: 14 residues. One entry per CDR3 protein, called by TCRdb with MiXCR from the 5' RACE reads. The sample shows about 320,000 distinct CDR3 sequences, around 15% of them seen only once. The TCR originated in a man aged 18 to 30 who had mild COVID-19 (a few samples of this study predate the infection). Cell type and time point are not known. Source material: PBMCs or a T cell subset sorted from them (not recorded which). The V gene is TRBV6-1, the J gene TRBJ1-1; the match to TRBD1 covers 11 bases. CDR3 protein: CASLPGQGGTEAFF. The CDR3 DNA follows: TGTGCCAGCCTTCCGGGACAGGGGGGTACTGAAGCTTTCTTT.